This TCR beta chain appears in the sequencing data of a study of blood T cell repertoires in COVID-19. Sequencing was performed with immunoSEQ multiplex PCR; in TCRdb, only in-frame clones are kept and a portion is missing. The sample lists 90,000 or so clones; about 89% were seen once. The CDR3 runs 14 residues. CDR1 MRHNA and CDR2 SNTAGT come from the germline V gene. V shed 4 bases, J shed 8 bases, and the junction held 4 bases outside the gene matches. The material sequenced was peripheral blood. This clonotype was obtained from a human donor in a cohort sampled during active COVID-19. The rearrangement links TRBV6-4 to TRBJ2-1, with 11 bases identical to TRBD2. The CDR3 nucleotides read TGTGCCAGCAGTGGACTAGCGGGGCCATATGAGCAGTTCTTC. This gives the protein CASSGLAGPYEQFF.